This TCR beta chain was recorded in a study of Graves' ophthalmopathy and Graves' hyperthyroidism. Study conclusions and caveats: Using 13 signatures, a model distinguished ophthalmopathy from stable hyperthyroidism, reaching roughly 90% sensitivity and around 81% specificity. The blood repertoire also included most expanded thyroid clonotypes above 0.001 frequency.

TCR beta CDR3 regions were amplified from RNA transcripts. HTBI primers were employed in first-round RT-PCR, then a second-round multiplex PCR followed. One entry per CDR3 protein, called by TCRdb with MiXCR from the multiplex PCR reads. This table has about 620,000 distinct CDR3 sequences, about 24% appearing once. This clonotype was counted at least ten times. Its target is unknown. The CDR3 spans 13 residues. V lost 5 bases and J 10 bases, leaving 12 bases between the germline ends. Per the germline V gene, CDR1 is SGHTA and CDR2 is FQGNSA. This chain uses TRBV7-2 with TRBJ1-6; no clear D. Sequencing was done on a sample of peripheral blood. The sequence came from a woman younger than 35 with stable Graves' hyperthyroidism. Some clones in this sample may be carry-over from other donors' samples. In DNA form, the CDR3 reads TGTGCCAGCAGCCTGAACGTTGGGTCACCCCTCCACTTT. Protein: CASSLNVGSPLHF.